The 16 T cell receptor beta chains presented below share a single source sample, sequenced in a study of tumor-infiltrating lymphocytes in oesophageal squamous cell carcinoma (dated by TCRdb to about 2016). Libraries were constructed by PCR. TCRdb records Illumina HiSeq 2000 as the sequencer. Starting from the raw public reads, TCRdb applied fastp trimming at Q25, assembled clones with MiXCR and retained in-frame beta chains. Every distinct CDR3 protein forms one entry, paired with its most common genes and DNA. This sample is represented by about 21,000 distinct CDR3 sequences; 35% to 40% of them were singletons. In total, the top ten clones hold more than 30% of the sample. Sequencing was carried out using esophageal tumor tissue. Receptors originate from a male donor with esophageal squamous cell carcinoma.

By share of the sample, this clonotype is medium-sized (0.01 to 0.1%). V gene TRBV6-1 combines with J gene TRBJ2-5; 7 bases agree with TRBD1. Germline V lookup: CDR1 MNHNS, CDR2 SASEGT. The CDR3 loop spans 14 amino acids. Losses at the gene ends were 6 bases for V and 2 bases for J; bases not matched to a gene: 6. CDR3 protein: CASRPGQNQETQYF. CDR3 nucleotides: TGTGCCAGCAGACCGGGACAGAATCAAGAGACCCAGTACTTC.

This clonotype occurred many times. V usage is TRBV7-9 and J usage is TRBJ1-5, with D perhaps matching TRBD1 (5 bases). Trimming pared 1 base from V and 1 base from J, leaving 8 bases between. From germline, CDR1 is SEHNR and CDR2 FQNEAQ (reference sequence). CDR3 length: 15 residues. The CDR3 loop reads CASSLGGVSNQPQHF. In DNA form, the CDR3 reads TGTGCCAGCAGCTTAGGAGGGGTGAGCAATCAGCCCCAGCATTTT.

This clonotype was detected a few times. V is TRBV7-2 and J is TRBJ2-5; D not certain. With 5 bases removed from V and 6 bases from J, the gap between germline ends came to 13 bases. Per germline, CDR1 SGHTA and CDR2 FQGNSA. The CDR3 runs 13 residues. As DNA, the CDR3 is TGTGCCAGCAGCCCCCCAGTTTCGCAGACCCAGTACTTC. This codes for CASSPPVSQTQYF.

This clonotype was recorded many times. V gene TRBV25-1 combines with J gene TRBJ2-2, with unresolved D. This CDR3 region has 13 residues. Germline V gene lookup returns CDR1 MGHDK and CDR2 SYGVNS. Deletions cut 0 bases from V and 5 bases from J, with 4 bases between. In DNA, the CDR3 is TGTGCCAGCAGTGAATACGAGACCGGGGAGCTGTTTTTT. Protein sequence: CASSEYETGELFF.

This clonotype was observed a handful of times. The rearrangement links TRBV7-6 to TRBJ2-1, with D uncertain. Per germline, CDR1 SGHVS and CDR2 FNYEAQ. V was cut by 5 bases and J by 0 bases, with 11 bases left in between. The CDR3 sequence is 15 residues long. The CDR3 bases are TGTGCCAGCAGCCCTACTGTACCCTCCTACAATGAGCAGTTCTTC. Translating gives CASSPTVPSYNEQFF.

The sample holds a few counts of this clonotype. This chain joins TRBV25-1 and TRBJ1-1; D not resolved. Germline assignment: CDR1 MGHDK and CDR2 SYGVNS. The CDR3 loop spans 12 amino acids. V lost 4 bases and J 3 bases, leaving 6 bases between the germline ends. CDR3: CASSAQYTEAFF. The CDR3 nucleotides are TGTGCCAGCAGTGCGCAGTACACTGAAGCTTTCTTT.

This clonotype is deemed medium-sized (0.01 to 0.1%). The chain couples TRBV7-2 to TRBJ2-7, with 11 bases aligning to TRBD2. CDR3 length: 14 residues. Trimming at V came to 2 bases and at J to 6 bases, leaving 3 bases not matched to a gene. Per the germline V gene, CDR1 is SGHTA and CDR2 is FQGNSA. CDR3 protein: CASSLTLAGVEQYF. CDR3 sequence (DNA): TGTGCCAGCAGCTTAACACTAGCGGGAGTCGAGCAGTACTTC.

The chain joins TRBV7-9 to TRBJ2-1; D may be TRBD1 or TRBD2 (5 bases each). V was trimmed by 1 base and J by 3 bases, leaving 16 bases between them. CDR1 and CDR2 from the germline V gene are SEHNR and FQNEAQ (reference sequence). The CDR3 has 17 residues. CDR3 amino acids: CASSLGVWGSDYNEQFF. CDR3 sequence (DNA): TGTGCCAGCAGCTTAGGAGTGTGGGGGAGTGACTACAATGAGCAGTTCTTC.

This clonotype has ten or more counts. The J gene is TRBJ2-1, the V gene TRBV4-2; the match to TRBD2 covers 9 bases. Germline-derived CDR1 and CDR2 are LGHNA and YNFKEQ. There are 15 residues in the CDR3. V lost 0 bases and J lost 9; bases outside the gene matches: 6. CDR3 protein: CASSQDAGGRGEQFF. The CDR3 DNA follows: TGTGCCAGCAGCCAAGATGCGGGGGGGCGAGGTGAGCAGTTCTTC.

This chain uses TRBV7-8 with TRBJ2-2, with TRBD1 as a possible D gene (7 bases). Germline CDR1 reads SGHVS; CDR2 reads FQNEAQ. This CDR3 region has 15 residues. V was cut by 5 bases and J by 4 bases, with 14 bases left in between. DNA for the CDR3: TGTGCCAGCAGCCCTAGACAGGGAGGCACCGGGGAGCTGTTTTTT. Residues: CASSPRQGGTGELFF.

This clonotype appeared many times. The chain employs TRBV27 and TRBJ2-3, with 14 bases aligning to TRBD2. The CDR3 length is 15 residues. The germline gives CDR1 MNHEY, CDR2 SMNVEV (reference sequence). The V gene end was trimmed by 4 bases and the J gene end by 5 bases; junction bases not matched to a gene: 2. The CDR3 loop reads CASSWGLAGVDTQYF. The CDR3 DNA reads TGTGCCAGCAGTTGGGGACTAGCGGGAGTAGATACGCAGTATTTT.

The chain recombines TRBV6-1 with TRBJ2-4; no clear D gene. This CDR3 is built from 15 residues. Germline V gene data show CDR1 as MNHNS and CDR2 as SASEGT. The V end lost 2 bases, the J end lost 13 bases, and 21 bases lay between the germline ends. Here the CDR3 reads CASSELGKRIYGQYF. CDR3 nucleotide sequence: TGTGCCAGCAGTGAATTGGGAAAGAGGATTTACGGGCAGTACTTC.

This clonotype was detected many times. The chain has TRBV27 and TRBJ2-7, with D possibly being TRBD1 (6 bases). Trimming took off 4 bases at V and 0 bases at J, with 10 bases between the two ends. The germline CDR1 and CDR2 sequences are MNHEY and SMNVEV (reference sequence). The CDR3 runs 14 residues. This CDR3 is CASSSGVISYEQYF. CDR3 coding DNA: TGTGCCAGCAGTTCAGGGGTTATCTCCTACGAGCAGTACTTC.

By frequency in the sample, this clonotype is medium-sized (0.01 to 0.1%). The CDR3: CASSSFTDTQYF. For the CDR3, the DNA is TGTGCCAGCAGCTCATTCACAGATACGCAGTATTTT. The chain combines TRBV7-2 with TRBJ2-3, with no clear D. This CDR3 region has 12 residues. V gave up 4 bases and J gave up 2 bases, with 4 bases separating them. Germline V gene sequence: CDR1 SGHTA, CDR2 FQGNSA.

The V gene is TRBV3-1, the J gene TRBJ2-3; D may be TRBD1 or TRBD2 (6 bases each). This CDR3 contains 18 residues. Germline CDR1 is LGHDT and CDR2 is YNNKEL (reference sequence). Trimming took 0 bases from V and 11 from J, leaving 27 bases between them. In DNA, the CDR3 is TGTGCCAGCAGCCAAGATCCGGGGGCAGGAGGGGTGATGAGAGGGCAGTATTTT. Translation: CASSQDPGAGGVMRGQYF.

Note on this clonotype: It is likely a read error, because the conserved phenylalanine at the end of the CDR3 is missing. It is unclear where the CDR3 begins or ends on the DNA, so no DNA is shown, and the CDR3 is as TCRdb lists it. This chain uses TRBV6-4 with TRBJ2-7; TRBD1, the D gene given by the table, was not confirmed from the DNA. From germline, CDR1 is MRHNA and CDR2 SNTAGT. The CDR3 region is 17 residues in length, termini included. The CDR3: CASSYSGQGVYEQYFGN.